Presented here are 31 T cell receptor beta chains from one specimen sequenced in a study of regulatory T cells in long-lasting Graves disease. CDR3 regions were amplified by Arm-PCR using iRepertoire HTBI primers to build TCR beta libraries. TCRdb passed the multiplex PCR reads through MiXCR, listing each CDR3 protein once. The sample has 350,000 to 400,000 distinct CDR3 sequences; roughly a sixth are singletons. Specified time point: newly diagnosed GD, antithyroid drugs for less than 3 months. The authors made the TCR library using RNA they extracted from PBMCs. The sequences come from peripheral blood mononuclear cells (PBMCs), collected at new diagnosis, from a patient treated with antithyroid drugs. These receptor sequences come from a female donor with Graves disease.

Details on this clonotype: A single base separates this from a much larger clone, so it may be a read error. No conserved phenylalanine or tryptophan ends this CDR3, so it is likely a read error. This chain connects TRBV2 to TRBJ1-5; D remains ambiguous. This CDR3 region has 14 residues. V was shortened by 3 bases and J by 7 bases, with 13 bases between the two germline ends. Germline V gene data show CDR1 as SNHLY and CDR2 as FYNNEI. The CDR3, as DNA: TGTGCCAGCAGTGATGGGCCCCAAAAACAGCCCCAGCATCTT. Its translation: CASSDGPQKQPQHL.

This clonotype has at least ten counts. The genes are TRBV3-1 and TRBJ1-2; no clear D. The germline V and J ends were trimmed by 4 bases and 1 base, with 13 bases remaining between them. From germline, CDR1 is LGHDT and CDR2 YNNKEL (reference sequence). The CDR3 runs 15 residues. The CDR3 loop reads CASSLRAALNYGYTF. In DNA, the CDR3 is TGTGCCAGCAGCCTTCGGGCAGCCCTTAACTATGGCTACACCTTC. The whole variable domain, remainder taken from reference TRBV3-1 and TRBJ1-2, is DTAVSQTPKYLVTQMGNDKSIKCEQNLGHDTMYWYKQDSKKFLKIMFSYNNKELIINETVPNRFSPKSPDKAHLNLHINSLELGDSAVYFCASSLRAALNYGYTFGSGTRLTVV.

There are many counts of this clonotype. The chain recombines TRBV7-2 with TRBJ1-3; no firm D call. The germline V gene has CDR1 SGHTA and CDR2 FQGNSA. Trimming removed 1 base from V and 0 bases from J, with 7 bases in between. The CDR3 has 15 residues. The CDR3 here is CASSLVRSSGNTIYF. The DNA for the CDR3 is TGTGCCAGCAGCTTAGTAAGGAGCTCTGGAAACACCATATATTTT.

Ten or more counts support this clonotype. V gene TRBV11-2 combines with J gene TRBJ2-5, with unresolved D. Germline CDR1 is SGHAT and CDR2 is FQNNGV. The CDR3 loop spans 16 amino acids. V was pared by 1 base and J by 3 bases, with 15 bases between. CDR3 sequence reads: CASSLGTDPPKETQYF. DNA of the CDR3: TGTGCCAGCAGCTTAGGGACGGACCCGCCAAAAGAGACCCAGTACTTC.

In regard to this clonotype: One base away lies a much larger clone, so this may be a sequencing read error. No conserved phenylalanine or tryptophan is present at the end of the CDR3, so a read error is the likely explanation. Written as DNA, the CDR3 is TGCGCCAGCAGCTTGAGTCTAGCGGGTAACCTCAATGAGCAGTTCCTC. Protein: CASSLSLAGNLNEQFL. V is TRBV5-1 and J is TRBJ2-1, with TRBD2 identical over 8 bases. V shed 1 base, J shed 6 bases, and the junction held 9 bases outside the gene matches. This CDR3 comprises 16 residues. In germline, CDR1 is SGHRS, CDR2 YFSETQ.

This clonotype has at least ten counts. The chain couples TRBV28 to TRBJ2-3; D uncertain. Trimming removed 0 bases at V and 5 bases at J, with 15 bases between. Germline V gene sequence: CDR1 MDHEN, CDR2 SYDVKM. This CDR3 is built from 16 residues. The CDR3 DNA follows: TGTGCCAGCAGTTTATGGAAGGGTGACTCAGGAGATACGCAGTATTTT. Translated, it gives CASSLWKGDSGDTQYF.

This clonotype was counted ten times or more. The rearrangement uses TRBV6-2 or TRBV6-3 and TRBJ2-3; 11 nucleotides agree with TRBD2. The CDR3 is 17 residues long. With 2 bases clipped from V and 0 bases from J, the junction kept 4 bases outside the gene matches. Germline loops: CDR1 MNHEY, CDR2 SVGEGT. The CDR3 DNA sequence: TGTGCCAGCAGTTACCCCCCTAGCGGGAGGAGCACAGATACGCAGTATTTT. It translates to CASSYPPSGRSTDTQYF.

In its sample, this clonotype was seen many times. This sequence joins TRBV28 and TRBJ1-2; a weak D match, TRBD1 (6 bases). Germline V lookup: CDR1 MDHEN, CDR2 SYDVKM. This CDR3 comprises 16 residues. V dropped 6 bases and J dropped 4 bases, with 21 bases sitting between them. CDR3 in amino acids: CASSPPLGTTAYGYTF. In DNA, the CDR3 is TGTGCCAGCAGCCCTCCCCTCGGGACAACCGCCTATGGCTACACCTTC.

This clonotype was seen many times. This rearrangement joins TRBV7-2 to TRBJ2-1, with D perhaps being TRBD1 or TRBD2 (5 bases each). CDR1 SGHTA and CDR2 FQGNSA come from the germline V gene. The CDR3 is made up of 13 amino acids. V shed 1 base and J shed 6 bases, with 7 bases lying between them. CDR3 DNA: TGTGCCAGCAGCTTAGGTGGGGGCAATGAGCAGTTCTTC. Amino acids: CASSLGGGNEQFF.

This clonotype came up many times. V gene TRBV7-9 combines with J gene TRBJ1-1; D possibly corresponds to TRBD1 (6 bases). CDR3 size: 14 residues. Looked up from germline, CDR1 is SEHNR and CDR2 is FQNEAQ (reference sequence). V dropped 0 bases and J dropped 5 bases, with 10 bases sitting between them. CDR3 loop: CASSLAGGRTEAFF. In DNA form, the CDR3 reads TGTGCCAGCAGCTTAGCGGGGGGGCGAACTGAAGCTTTCTTT.

This clonotype was detected ten times or more. The chain is built from TRBV20-1 and TRBJ2-1; 8 nucleotides match TRBD2. V lost 3 bases, J lost 3 bases, and 4 bases stayed unmatched. CDR1 DFQATT and CDR2 SNEGSKA come from the germline V gene (reference sequence). The CDR3 has 14 residues. CDR3 sequence reads: CSARGTRDYNEQFF. In DNA form, the CDR3 reads TGCAGTGCTAGGGGGACTAGAGACTACAATGAGCAGTTCTTC.

A few counts support this clonotype. It may be a read error: a sequence one base away is much more abundant. The rearrangement links TRBV30 to TRBJ2-7; D gene unclear. This CDR3 comprises 12 residues. CDR1 is GTSNPN and CDR2 is SVGIG in the germline V gene (reference sequence). CDR3: CAWGVHSYEQYF. The CDR3 DNA is TGTGCCTGGGGTGTACACTCCTACGAGCAGTACTTC. The full variable domain, its missing parts supplied by reference TRBV30 and TRBJ2-7, is SQTIHQWPATLVQPVGSPLSLECTVEGTSNPNLYWYRQAAGRGLQLLFYSVGIGQISSEVPQNLSASRPQDRQFILSSKKLLLSDSGFYLCAWGVHSYEQYFGPGTRLTVT.

This clonotype was detected ten times or more. V usage is TRBV2 and J usage is TRBJ1-5, with D possibly TRBD1 on 5 matching bases. In germline, CDR1 is SNHLY, CDR2 FYNNEI. Deletions cut 6 bases from V and 7 bases from J, with 19 bases between. The CDR3 is made up of 15 amino acids. CDR3 DNA: TGTGCCAGCAGGTTTTCGGGGAGTCAGGGCCAGCCCCAGCATTTT. The encoded protein is CASRFSGSQGQPQHF.

There are many counts of this clonotype. The chain carries TRBV10-1 and TRBJ2-7; weak D call: TRBD1 (6 bases). Germline CDR1 and CDR2: WNHNN and SYGVQD (reference sequence). V lost 0 bases and J lost 2, with 11 bases in between. The CDR3 consists of 15 residues. CDR3 loop: CASSESRAGAYEQYF. CDR3 coding DNA: TGCGCCAGCAGTGAGTCAAGGGCAGGGGCCTACGAGCAGTACTTC.

This clonotype appeared a few times. The genes are TRBV9 and TRBJ2-3, with 10 bases aligning to TRBD1. This CDR3 has 17 residues. Germline loops: CDR1 SGDLS, CDR2 YYNGEE. Trimming at V came to 0 bases and at J to 4 bases, leaving 8 bases not matched to a gene. The CDR3 nucleotides read TGTGCCAGCAGCGTAGCTCCTGGACAGGGGGTTTCAGATACGCAGTATTTT. Its translation is CASSVAPGQGVSDTQYF.

This clonotype was recorded once. The chain has TRBV4-1 and TRBJ1-1; no firm D call. CDR1 and CDR2 (germline): MGHRA, YSYEKL. The CDR3 covers 14 residues. V shed 2 bases and J shed 1 base, with 8 bases lying between them. In DNA, the CDR3 is TGCGCCAGCAGCCAATTGAACAGGAACACTGAAGCTTTCTTT. Its translation is CASSQLNRNTEAFF.

This clonotype was seen at least ten times. In nucleotides, the CDR3 is TGTGCCAGCAGCCGAAGACCCGCTGGTACTGAAGCTTTCTTT. Translating it yields CASSRRPAGTEAFF. This chain joins TRBV6-1 and TRBJ1-1; no definite D call. The V gene lost 6 bases and the J gene lost 5 bases, with 16 bases spanning the gap. CDR1 is MNHNS, CDR2 SASEGT, per germline. The CDR3 loop spans 14 amino acids.

The sample holds a few counts of this clonotype. A clone one base away is much larger, so this may be a read error. The chain carries TRBV7-9 and TRBJ2-5; 9 bases are a match to TRBD2. V trimming: 3 bases; J trimming: 5 bases; junction bases outside the gene matches: 10. Germline lookup yields CDR1 SEHNR and CDR2 FQNEAQ (reference sequence). The CDR3 consists of 16 residues. The DNA of the CDR3 is TGTGCCAGCAGCTTGATCAGCGGGGGGACTCAGGAGACCCAGTACTTC. This translates into CASSLISGGTQETQYF.

The rearrangement links TRBV12-3 or TRBV12-4 to TRBJ2-7, with 14 bases identical to TRBD2. The length of the CDR3 is 14 residues. Losses at the gene ends were 6 bases for V and 6 bases for J; bases not matched to a gene: 4. CDR3 in amino acids: CASSEGLAGAEQYF. CDR3 sequence (DNA): TGTGCCAGCAGCGAGGGACTAGCGGGAGCCGAGCAGTACTTC.

This clonotype has just a few counts. The chain employs TRBV7-2 and TRBJ1-6; 7 bases line up with TRBD1. The CDR3 length is 17 residues. Germline values: CDR1 SGHTA, CDR2 FQGNSA. J was trimmed by 2 bases and V by 6 bases; bases with no gene match: 10. The CDR3 DNA sequence: TGTGCCAGCAGGGATTCCAGGGGGGGAGCCTATAATTCACCCCTCCACTTT. This gives the protein CASRDSRGGAYNSPLHF.

Comment on this clonotype: A much larger clone differs from this one at a single base, so this may be a read error. This chain uses TRBV13 with TRBJ2-7, with 7 bases matching TRBD2. V gave up 4 bases and J gave up 0 bases; unmatched junction bases: 9. CDR3 length equals 16 residues. Germline CDR1 is PRHDT and CDR2 is FYEKMQ (reference sequence). The CDR3 spells CASSSGSGAYSYEQYF. CDR3 coding DNA: TGTGCCAGCAGCTCGGGCAGCGGGGCCTACTCCTACGAGCAGTACTTC.

This clonotype was found many times. The chain uses TRBV9 and TRBJ1-1; D ambiguous. CDR3 length: 15 residues. Per germline, CDR1 SGDLS and CDR2 YYNGEE. V shed 4 bases and J shed 6 bases, with 19 bases lying between them. The CDR3 here is CASSFSPRTSAEAFF. DNA for the CDR3: TGTGCCAGCAGCTTTAGCCCCCGGACGAGCGCTGAAGCTTTCTTT.

This CDR3 is CASSPGQPYSNQPQHF. CDR3 sequence (DNA): TGTGCCAGCTCACCTGGACAGCCCTATAGCAATCAGCCCCAGCATTTT. The rearrangement links TRBV12-3 or TRBV12-4 to TRBJ1-5; D possibly corresponds to TRBD1 (6 bases). There are 16 residues in the CDR3. Trimming removed 8 bases from V and 0 bases from J, with 17 bases in between.

The table lists this clonotype with many counts. V usage is TRBV28 and J usage is TRBJ1-5, with 9 bases identical to TRBD1. The CDR3 length is 17 residues. V shed 5 bases and J 3 bases; nucleotides not matched to a gene: 11. Germline CDR1 and CDR2: MDHEN and SYDVKM. The CDR3 DNA sequence: TGTGCCAGCAGTATAGTAATGGACAGGGGATACAATCAGCCCCAGCATTTT. It encodes CASSIVMDRGYNQPQHF. The full variable domain, completed using reference TRBV28 and TRBJ1-5, is DVKVTQSSRYLVKRTGEKVFLECVQDMDHENMFWYRQDPGLGLRLIYFSYDVKMKEKGDIPEGYSVSREKKERFSLILESASTNQTSMYLCASSIVMDRGYNQPQHFGDGTRLSIL.

In this sample, this clonotype turned up many times. The CDR3 nucleotides are TGTGCCAGCAGCCAAACTCGTACAAGTATGGGCACTGAAGCTTTCTTT. Encoded protein: CASSQTRTSMGTEAFF. The V call is TRBV3-1, the J call TRBJ1-1; D is undetermined. Per germline, CDR1 LGHDT and CDR2 YNNKEL (reference sequence). This CDR3 has 16 residues. Trimming removed 2 bases from V and 4 bases from J, with 17 bases in between.

Many counts were recorded for this clonotype. This chain links TRBV20-1 with TRBJ2-5; possibly TRBD1 for D (6 bases). Trimming removed 7 bases from V and 3 bases from J, with 18 bases in between. The CDR3 extends over 14 amino acids. Germline CDR1 and CDR2: DFQATT and SNEGSKA (reference sequence). DNA for the CDR3: TGCAGTGATAAAGCCGGGACAAGTAAAGAGACCCAGTACTTC. It yields the protein CSDKAGTSKETQYF.

In its sample, this clonotype was seen many times. The chain links TRBV3-1 to TRBJ1-1; D perhaps matches TRBD1 (5 bases). Germline-derived CDR1 and CDR2 are LGHDT and YNNKEL (reference sequence). V gave up 0 bases and J gave up 8 bases, with 10 bases separating them. The CDR3 has 13 residues. The CDR3 region has the DNA TGTGCCAGCAGCCAAGAGGGGGGTTTGGAAGCTTTCTTT. Amino acids: CASSQEGGLEAFF.

This clonotype appeared a few times. The V gene is TRBV11-1, the J gene TRBJ2-2; D is possibly TRBD2 (6 bases). V lost 8 bases and J 4 bases, leaving 17 bases between the germline ends. This CDR3 has 15 residues. CDR1 SGHAT and CDR2 FQDESV come from the germline V gene (reference sequence). The CDR3 loop is CASGLSEGSTGELFF. CDR3 in DNA: TGTGCCAGCGGACTAAGTGAGGGGAGCACCGGGGAGCTGTTTTTT.

This clonotype was seen only a few times. The rearrangement uses TRBV18 and TRBJ2-1, with D possibly TRBD2 on 6 matching bases. The V and J ends lost 4 bases and 5 bases respectively, with 18 bases between them. The CDR3 runs to 16 residues. The germline V gene has CDR1 KGHSH and CDR2 LQKENI. CDR3 residues: CASSQFPGLDNNEQFF. As DNA, the CDR3 is TGTGCCAGCTCACAATTTCCGGGACTGGACAACAATGAGCAGTTCTTC.

This clonotype occurred a few times. V gene TRBV6-4 combines with J gene TRBJ1-5; D is undetermined. The CDR3 runs 13 residues. Germline values: CDR1 MRHNA, CDR2 SNTAGT. Trimming removed 6 bases at V and 0 bases at J, with 6 bases between. The CDR3 loop reads CASRAYSNQPQHF. DNA of the CDR3: TGTGCCAGCAGAGCTTATAGCAATCAGCCCCAGCATTTT.

V is TRBV5-1 and J is TRBJ2-3, with D hard to call. Trimming shortened V by 4 bases and J by 1 base, and 7 bases separated the two germline ends. CDR1 is SGHRS, CDR2 YFSETQ, per germline. The CDR3 length is 13 residues. The CDR3 here is CASSAPGTDTQYF. DNA of the CDR3: TGCGCCAGCAGCGCCCCCGGCACAGATACGCAGTATTTT.